The 16 T cell receptor beta chains reported below all come from one sample, sequenced in a study of shared clonotypes between healthy human individuals. Sequenced by immunoSEQ multiplex PCR; TCRdb stores in-frame clones only, minus some. The table shows some 2,000,000 clones, with approximately 95% occurring only once. What was sequenced was naive CD4+ T cells sorted from blood. Subset given: CD45RA+ positively selected. These receptors were taken from a man aged 18 to 30 in good health.

CDR3 bases: TGTGCCAGTGCCCGACAGGGCTACGAGCAGTACTTC. Translating gives CASARQGYEQYF. This chain connects TRBV6-5 to TRBJ2-7, with 7 nucleotides matching TRBD1. The trim removed 9 bases at V and 3 bases at J, leaving 5 bases unmatched. CDR1 MNHEY and CDR2 SVGAGI come from the germline V gene. The CDR3 runs to 12 residues.

This clone was picked up one time. The chain uses TRBV29-1 and TRBJ2-2, with D uncertain. This CDR3 spans 13 amino acids. Trimming pared 4 bases from V and 1 base from J, leaving 7 bases between. In germline, CDR1 is SQVTM, CDR2 ANQGSEA. The CDR3 region has the DNA TGCAGCGTTGTCATGGGGAACACCGGGGAGCTGTTTTTT. Its translation is CSVVMGNTGELFF.

The chain carries TRBV28 and TRBJ1-2; possible D gene TRBD1, 5 bases. This CDR3 region has 16 residues. Per the germline V gene, CDR1 is MDHEN and CDR2 is SYDVKM. V was clipped by 6 bases and J by 5 bases, with 22 bases between them. The CDR3 sequence: CASRLSGGESGYGYTF. In nucleotides, the CDR3 is TGTGCCAGCAGGCTTTCAGGAGGGGAGTCGGGGTATGGCTACACCTTC.

The CDR3 spells CASSIAGLSTEAFF. The CDR3 DNA is TGTGCCAGTAGTATAGCGGGGTTAAGCACTGAAGCTTTCTTT. This chain links TRBV19 with TRBJ1-1; D not resolved. Germline V gene lookup returns CDR1 LNHDA and CDR2 SQIVND (reference sequence). CDR3 length equals 14 residues. Between the trimmed V and J ends, which lost 1 base and 4 bases, there was a span of 10 bases.

This CDR3 is CASSARTGNEKLFF. In DNA, the CDR3 is TGTGCCAGCAGTGCCCGGACAGGAAATGAAAAACTGTTTTTT. The chain recombines TRBV6-6 with TRBJ1-4; TRBD1 matches at 7 bases. Germline CDR1 reads MNHNY; CDR2 reads SVGAGI (reference sequence). The CDR3 spans 14 residues. The trim removed 5 bases at V and 5 bases at J, leaving 5 bases unmatched.

This rearrangement joins TRBV18 to TRBJ2-7, with D possibly matching TRBD2 (6 bases). The ends were cut back, 3 bases at V and 0 bases at J, with 9 bases in the middle. The CDR3 has 14 amino acids. Germline V CDR1 and CDR2: KGHSH, LQKENI. The CDR3 loop reads CASSPRDFSYEQYF. The CDR3 coding sequence is TGTGCCAGCTCACCGAGGGACTTCTCCTACGAGCAGTACTTC.

The rearrangement uses TRBV28 and TRBJ2-2; possibly TRBD1 for D (6 bases). The germline V gene has CDR1 MDHEN and CDR2 SYDVKM. Trimming stripped 6 bases from V and 4 bases from J, with 15 bases between. The CDR3 has 15 residues. The chain's CDR3 is CASSQNRDFTGELFF. The CDR3 DNA is TGTGCCAGCAGCCAAAACAGGGATTTCACCGGGGAGCTGTTTTTT.

This chain uses TRBV28 with TRBJ2-5; no definite D call. CDR3 length: 13 residues. V gave up 3 bases and J gave up 2 bases, with 7 bases separating them. Germline CDR1 MDHEN, CDR2 SYDVKM. CDR3 bases: TGTGCCAGCAGTTTCGGCATTCAAGAGACCCAGTACTTC. Encoded protein: CASSFGIQETQYF.

The chain has TRBV2 and TRBJ2-5, with TRBD2 identical over 9 bases. The CDR3 runs 15 residues. Germline-derived CDR1 and CDR2 are SNHLY and FYNNEI. V lost 3 bases and J lost 6; bases outside the gene matches: 8. This CDR3 is CASSETSGILKTQYF. For the CDR3, the DNA is TGTGCCAGCAGTGAGACTAGCGGAATTTTAAAGACCCAGTACTTC.

The V and J genes are TRBV18 and TRBJ2-3; 7 bases fit TRBD1. This CDR3 spans 13 amino acids. The ends lost 7 bases at V and 5 bases at J; junction bases unmatched: 6. Germline CDR1 and CDR2: KGHSH and LQKENI. The CDR3 reads CASFTGVEDTQYF. CDR3 nucleotide sequence: TGTGCCAGCTTTACAGGGGTTGAAGATACGCAGTATTTT.

The rearrangement joins TRBV4-3 to TRBJ2-2, with 9 bases matching TRBD2. The CDR3 is made up of 16 amino acids. Germline V CDR1 and CDR2: LGHNA, YSLEER. V was pared by 4 bases and J by 3 bases, with 6 bases of the junction left unmatched. The CDR3 loop reads CASSRKGLADTGELFF. The CDR3 nucleotides read TGCGCCAGCAGCCGCAAGGGACTAGCTGACACCGGGGAGCTGTTTTTT.

The gene calls are TRBV28 and TRBJ1-6; D remains ambiguous. Looked up from germline, CDR1 is MDHEN and CDR2 is SYDVKM. CDR3 length equals 17 residues. Trimming shortened V by 5 bases and J by 3 bases, and 17 bases separated the two germline ends. Here the CDR3 DNA reads TGTGCCAGCAGTGGCACCGGGGTTGATAACTATAATTCACCCCTCCACTTT. It codes for CASSGTGVDNYNSPLHF.

The chain couples TRBV5-1 to TRBJ2-1, with 7 nucleotides matching TRBD2. This CDR3 contains 15 residues. V shed 6 bases and J 6 bases; nucleotides not matched to a gene: 12. Germline values: CDR1 SGHRS, CDR2 YFSETQ. Written as DNA, the CDR3 is TGCGCCAGCAATCTACCCAGAAGGGAGGGCAATGAGCAGTTCTTC. This sequence encodes CASNLPRREGNEQFF.

The CDR3 DNA reads TGTGCCAGCTCACCAACCAGGGGGCCGGCCGGGGAGCTGTTTTTT. Its translation: CASSPTRGPAGELFF. J is TRBJ2-2 and V is TRBV18; TRBD1 aligns across 8 bases. V gave up 2 bases and J gave up 6 bases; unmatched junction bases: 5. Germline CDR1 KGHSH, CDR2 LQKENI. The CDR3 sequence is 15 residues long.

The chain is built from TRBV5-6 and TRBJ2-1; no firm D call. Between the trimmed V and J ends, which lost 4 bases and 5 bases, there was a span of 16 bases. The CDR3 has 15 amino acids. Germline V CDR1 and CDR2: SGHDT, YYEEEE. CDR3 sequence reads: CASSRESRKNNEQFF. CDR3 DNA sequence: TGTGCCAGCAGCAGAGAATCACGAAAGAACAATGAGCAGTTCTTC.

The chain links TRBV18 to TRBJ1-5; D perhaps matches TRBD1 (6 bases). Trimming cost V 3 bases and J 3 bases, with 15 bases left between them. The length of the CDR3 is 16 residues. CDR1 KGHSH and CDR2 LQKENI come from the germline V gene. The CDR3 DNA reads TGTGCCAGCTCACCTAGCGTACAGGGCCACAATCAGCCCCAGCATTTT. Its protein product is CASSPSVQGHNQPQHF.